This T cell receptor beta chain was observed in a study of blood T cells in healthy people across ages. Study-wide points: TCR beta diversity per million T cells fell roughly linearly with age.

Trimming shortened V by 8 bases and J by 0 bases, and 19 bases separated the two germline ends. Germline values: CDR1 DFQATT, CDR2 SNEGSKA (reference sequence). This CDR3 is built from 15 residues. Alongside a J-beta primer mix, a sample-barcoded 5' primer served in a second PCR lasting roughly 6 to 11 cycles. TCRdb processed the 5' RACE reads anew with MiXCR; each CDR3 protein has one entry. Of 1.8 million or so distinct CDR3 sequences in the sample, more than 35% are singletons; the top ten hold 23%. As regards this clonotype: No antigen is known for it.

The sequencing input was blood. The rearrangement uses TRBV20-1 and TRBJ1-1; D call uncertain. This receptor was identified in a human donor in good health. The CDR3 sequence: CSTMRTGILNTEAFF. The CDR3 nucleotides read TGCAGTACTATGCGAACGGGGATTTTGAACACTGAAGCTTTCTTT.